This T cell receptor (beta chain) was recovered during a study of blood T cell repertoires in COVID-19. About the research overall: Sites across the United States, Italy and Spain contributed samples from acute and convalescent COVID-19. The analysed material was cDNA or gDNA that came from T cells, B-cell-depleted T cells, or PBMCs.

CDR1 and CDR2 (germline): LGHDT, YNNKEL (reference sequence). V lost 0 bases and J lost 4; bases outside the gene matches: 6. The CDR3 spans 17 residues. Here immunoSEQ multiplex PCR was the method, and the copy in TCRdb shows in-frame clones only, minus some. The sample records 110,000 to 150,000 clones, about four fifths being singletons. This clonotype was sampled from a human donor in a cohort sampled during active COVID-19. The sample was peripheral blood. The chain uses TRBV3-1 (or the pseudogene TRBV3-2) and TRBJ2-5; 12 bases map to TRBD2. The CDR3 is CASSQDRLAGGTETQYF. CDR3 bases: TGTGCCAGCAGCCAAGATCGGCTAGCGGGGGGGACAGAGACCCAGTACTTC.